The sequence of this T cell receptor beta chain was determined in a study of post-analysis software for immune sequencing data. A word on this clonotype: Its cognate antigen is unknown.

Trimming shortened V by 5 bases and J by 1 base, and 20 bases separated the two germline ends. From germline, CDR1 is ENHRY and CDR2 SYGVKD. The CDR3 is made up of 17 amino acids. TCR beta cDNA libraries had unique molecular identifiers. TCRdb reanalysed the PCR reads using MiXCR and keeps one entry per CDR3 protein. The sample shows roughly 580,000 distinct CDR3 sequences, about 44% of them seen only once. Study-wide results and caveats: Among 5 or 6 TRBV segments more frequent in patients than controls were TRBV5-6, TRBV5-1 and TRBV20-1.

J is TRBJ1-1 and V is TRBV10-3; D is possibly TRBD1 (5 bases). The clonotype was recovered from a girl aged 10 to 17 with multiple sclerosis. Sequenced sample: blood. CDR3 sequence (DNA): TGTGCCATCAGTCATGAGCGGATGGGCAGGGCGAACACTGAAGCTTTCTTT. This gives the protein CAISHERMGRANTEAFF.